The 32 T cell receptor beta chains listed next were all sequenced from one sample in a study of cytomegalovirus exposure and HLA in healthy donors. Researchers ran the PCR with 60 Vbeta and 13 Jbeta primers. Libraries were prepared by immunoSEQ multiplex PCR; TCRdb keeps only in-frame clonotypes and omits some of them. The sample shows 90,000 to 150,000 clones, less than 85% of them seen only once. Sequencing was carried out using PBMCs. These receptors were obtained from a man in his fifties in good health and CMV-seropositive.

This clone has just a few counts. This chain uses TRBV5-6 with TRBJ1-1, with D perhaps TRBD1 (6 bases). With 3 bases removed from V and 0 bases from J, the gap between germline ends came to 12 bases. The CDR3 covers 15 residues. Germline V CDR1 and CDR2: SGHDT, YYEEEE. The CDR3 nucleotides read TGTGCCAGCAGCTCTCCGGGACATCTGAACACTGAAGCTTTCTTT. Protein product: CASSSPGHLNTEAFF.

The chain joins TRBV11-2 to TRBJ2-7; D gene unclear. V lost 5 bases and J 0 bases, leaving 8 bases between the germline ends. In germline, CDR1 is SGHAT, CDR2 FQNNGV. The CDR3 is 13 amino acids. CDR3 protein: CASSLTDSYEQYF. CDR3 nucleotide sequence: TGTGCCAGCAGCCTAACCGACTCCTACGAGCAGTACTTC.

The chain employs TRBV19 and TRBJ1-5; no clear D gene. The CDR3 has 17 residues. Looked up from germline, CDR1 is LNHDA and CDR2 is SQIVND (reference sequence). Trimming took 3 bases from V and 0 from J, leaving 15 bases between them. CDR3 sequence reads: CASSILVRPYSNQPQHF. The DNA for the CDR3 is TGTGCCAGTAGTATTCTAGTCCGGCCTTATAGCAATCAGCCCCAGCATTTT.

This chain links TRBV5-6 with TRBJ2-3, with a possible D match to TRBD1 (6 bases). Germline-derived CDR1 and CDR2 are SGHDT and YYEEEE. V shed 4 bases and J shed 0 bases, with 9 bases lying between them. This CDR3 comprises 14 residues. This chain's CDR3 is CASSLGQSTDTQYF. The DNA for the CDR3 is TGTGCCAGCAGCCTTGGACAGAGCACAGATACGCAGTATTTT.

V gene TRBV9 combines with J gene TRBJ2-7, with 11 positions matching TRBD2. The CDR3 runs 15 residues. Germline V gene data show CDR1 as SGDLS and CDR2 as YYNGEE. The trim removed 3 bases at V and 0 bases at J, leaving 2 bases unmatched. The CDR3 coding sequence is TGTGCCAGCAGCGAGGGACTAGCGGACTCCTACGAGCAGTACTTC. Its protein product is CASSEGLADSYEQYF.

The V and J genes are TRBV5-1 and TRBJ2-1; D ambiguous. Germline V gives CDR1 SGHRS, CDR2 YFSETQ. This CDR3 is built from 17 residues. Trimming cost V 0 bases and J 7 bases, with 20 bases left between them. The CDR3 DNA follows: TGCGCCAGCAGCTTGGCCCTTAATCGGCGGAGTAGGAATGAGCAGTTCTTC. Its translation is CASSLALNRRSRNEQFF.

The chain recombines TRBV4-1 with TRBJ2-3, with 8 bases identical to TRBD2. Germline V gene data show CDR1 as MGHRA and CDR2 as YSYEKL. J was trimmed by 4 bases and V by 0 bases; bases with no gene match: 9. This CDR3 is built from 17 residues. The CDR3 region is CASSQDLTGGRADTQYF. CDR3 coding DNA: TGCGCCAGCAGCCAAGATCTAACGGGGGGGCGTGCAGATACGCAGTATTTT.

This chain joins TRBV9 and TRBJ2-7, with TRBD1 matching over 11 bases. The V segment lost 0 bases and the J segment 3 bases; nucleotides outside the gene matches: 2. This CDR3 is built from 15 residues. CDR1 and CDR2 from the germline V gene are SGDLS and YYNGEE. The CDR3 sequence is CASSVGGTGGYEQYF. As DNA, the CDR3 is TGTGCCAGCAGCGTAGGTGGGACAGGGGGCTACGAGCAGTACTTC.

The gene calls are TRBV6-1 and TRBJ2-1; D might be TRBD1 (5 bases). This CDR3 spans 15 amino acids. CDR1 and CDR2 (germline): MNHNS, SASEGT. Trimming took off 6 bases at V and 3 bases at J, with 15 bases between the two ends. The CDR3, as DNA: TGTGCCAGCAGGCCCACCAGGGTCAGCTACAATGAGCAGTTCTTC. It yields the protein CASRPTRVSYNEQFF.

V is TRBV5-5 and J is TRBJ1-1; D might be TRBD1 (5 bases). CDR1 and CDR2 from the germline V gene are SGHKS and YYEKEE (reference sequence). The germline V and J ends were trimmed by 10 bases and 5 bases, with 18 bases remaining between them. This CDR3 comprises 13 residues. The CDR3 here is CAGSPGKGTEAFF. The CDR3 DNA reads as TGTGCCGGATCACCAGGGAAAGGAACTGAAGCTTTCTTT.

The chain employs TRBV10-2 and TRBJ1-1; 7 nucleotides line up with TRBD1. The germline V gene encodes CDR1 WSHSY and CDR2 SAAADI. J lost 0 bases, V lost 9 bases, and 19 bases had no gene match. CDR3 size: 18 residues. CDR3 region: CASSRAIPGQPMNTEAFF. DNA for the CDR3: TGCGCCAGTTCACGGGCCATACCGGGACAGCCCATGAACACTGAAGCTTTCTTT.

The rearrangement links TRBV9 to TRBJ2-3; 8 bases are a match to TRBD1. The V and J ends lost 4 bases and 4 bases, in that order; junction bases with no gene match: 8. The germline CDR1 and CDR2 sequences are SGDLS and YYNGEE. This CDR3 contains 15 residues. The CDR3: CASSPRQGLADTQYF. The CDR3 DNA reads TGTGCCAGCAGCCCGAGACAGGGGTTAGCAGATACGCAGTATTTT.

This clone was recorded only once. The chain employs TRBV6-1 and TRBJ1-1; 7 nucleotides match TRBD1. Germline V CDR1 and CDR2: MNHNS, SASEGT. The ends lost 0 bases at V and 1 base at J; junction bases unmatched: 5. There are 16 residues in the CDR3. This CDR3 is CASSEAGGAGNTEAFF. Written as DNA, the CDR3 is TGTGCCAGCAGTGAAGCAGGGGGCGCCGGGAACACTGAAGCTTTCTTT.

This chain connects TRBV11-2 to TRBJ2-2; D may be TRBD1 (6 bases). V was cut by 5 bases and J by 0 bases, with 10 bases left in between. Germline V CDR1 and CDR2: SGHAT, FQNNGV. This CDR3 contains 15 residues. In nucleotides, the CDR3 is TGTGCCAGCAGCCGACAGGAGGCGAACACCGGGGAGCTGTTTTTT. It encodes CASSRQEANTGELFF.

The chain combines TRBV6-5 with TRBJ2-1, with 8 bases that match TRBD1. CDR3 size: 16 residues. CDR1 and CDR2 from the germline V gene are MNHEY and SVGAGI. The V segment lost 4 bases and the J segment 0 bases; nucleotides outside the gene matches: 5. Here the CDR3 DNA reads TGTGCCAGCAGTTCCCTAACAGGGGGCTCCTACAATGAGCAGTTCTTC. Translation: CASSSLTGGSYNEQFF.

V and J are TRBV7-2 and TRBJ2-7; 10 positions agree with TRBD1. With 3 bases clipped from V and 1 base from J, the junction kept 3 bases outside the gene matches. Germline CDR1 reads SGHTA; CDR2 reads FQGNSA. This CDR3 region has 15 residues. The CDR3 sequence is CASSFPGQGSYEQYF. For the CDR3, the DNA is TGTGCCAGCAGCTTTCCGGGACAGGGGTCCTACGAGCAGTACTTC.

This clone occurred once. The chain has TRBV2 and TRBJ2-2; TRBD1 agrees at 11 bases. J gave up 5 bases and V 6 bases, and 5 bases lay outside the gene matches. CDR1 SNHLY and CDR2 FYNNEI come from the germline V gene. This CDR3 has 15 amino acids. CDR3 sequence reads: CASRADRGRTGELFF. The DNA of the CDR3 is TGTGCCAGCAGGGCGGACAGGGGGCGAACCGGGGAGCTGTTTTTT.

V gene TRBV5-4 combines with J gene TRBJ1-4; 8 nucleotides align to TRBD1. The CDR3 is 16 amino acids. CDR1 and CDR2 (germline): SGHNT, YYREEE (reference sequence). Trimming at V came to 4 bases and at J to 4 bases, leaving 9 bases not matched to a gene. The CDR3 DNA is TGTGCCAGCAGCCCGAGCAGGGGGCATAATAATGAAAAACTGTTTTTT. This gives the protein CASSPSRGHNNEKLFF.

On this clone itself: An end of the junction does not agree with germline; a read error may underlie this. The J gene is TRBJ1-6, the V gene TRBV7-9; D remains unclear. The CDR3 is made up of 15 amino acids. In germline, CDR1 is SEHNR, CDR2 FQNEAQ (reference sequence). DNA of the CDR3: TGTTCCAGCAGGCCAATAGGCGGTTTGGAATCACCCCTCCACTTT. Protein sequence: CSSRPIGGLESPLHF. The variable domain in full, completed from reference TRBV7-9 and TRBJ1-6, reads DTGVSQNPRHKITKRGQNVTFRCDPISEHNRLYWYRQTLGQGPEFLTYFQNEAQLEKSRLLSDRFSAERPKGSFSTLEIQRTEQGDSAMYLCSSRPIGGLESPLHFGNGTRLTVT.

As DNA, the CDR3 is TGTGCCAGCAGCTTAGATGGAGGCTACAATGAGCAGTTCTTC. Its protein is CASSLDGGYNEQFF. The chain links TRBV11-2 to TRBJ2-1; possible D gene TRBD2, 5 bases. Trimming removed 0 bases at V and 3 bases at J, with 6 bases between. CDR1 and CDR2 (germline): SGHAT, FQNNGV. The CDR3 extends over 14 amino acids. Full variable domain (rest looked up from reference TRBV11-2 and TRBJ2-1): EAGVAQSPRYKIIEKRQSVAFWCNPISGHATLYWYQQILGQGPKLLIQFQNNGVVDDSQLPKDRFSAERLKGVDSTLKIQPAKLEDSAVYLCASSLDGGYNEQFFGPGTRLTVL.

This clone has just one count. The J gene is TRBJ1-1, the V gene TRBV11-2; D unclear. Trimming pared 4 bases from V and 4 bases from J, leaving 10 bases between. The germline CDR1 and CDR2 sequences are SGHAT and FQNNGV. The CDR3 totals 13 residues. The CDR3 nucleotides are TGTGCCAGCAGCTGGGGAGGAGGCACTGAAGCTTTCTTT. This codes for CASSWGGGTEAFF.

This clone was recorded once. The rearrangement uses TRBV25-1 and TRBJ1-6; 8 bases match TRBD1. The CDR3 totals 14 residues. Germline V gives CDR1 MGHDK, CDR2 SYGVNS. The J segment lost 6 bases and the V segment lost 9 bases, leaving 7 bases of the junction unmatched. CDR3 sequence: CASTRDRGNSPLHF. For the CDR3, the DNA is TGTGCCAGTACAAGAGACAGGGGTAATTCACCCCTCCACTTT.

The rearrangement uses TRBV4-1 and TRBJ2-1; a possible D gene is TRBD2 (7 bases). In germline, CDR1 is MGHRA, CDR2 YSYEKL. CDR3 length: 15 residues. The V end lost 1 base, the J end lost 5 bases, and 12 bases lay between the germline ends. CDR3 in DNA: TGCGCCAGCAGCCAAGGCAGGGGACTAAACAATGAGCAGTTCTTC. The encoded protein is CASSQGRGLNNEQFF.

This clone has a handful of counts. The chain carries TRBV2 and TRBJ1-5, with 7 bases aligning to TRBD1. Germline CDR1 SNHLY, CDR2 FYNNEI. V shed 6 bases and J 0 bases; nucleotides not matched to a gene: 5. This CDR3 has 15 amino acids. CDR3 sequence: CASSRDSSSNQPQHF. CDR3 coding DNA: TGTGCCAGCAGCAGGGACAGTAGTAGCAATCAGCCCCAGCATTTT.

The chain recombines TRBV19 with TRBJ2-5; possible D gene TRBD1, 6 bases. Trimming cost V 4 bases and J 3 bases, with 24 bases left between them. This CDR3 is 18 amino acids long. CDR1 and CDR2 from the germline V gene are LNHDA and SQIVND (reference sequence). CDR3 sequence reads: CASSTEGGFLPGEETQYF. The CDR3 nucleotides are TGTGCCAGTAGTACGGAAGGGGGTTTCCTACCCGGGGAAGAGACCCAGTACTTC. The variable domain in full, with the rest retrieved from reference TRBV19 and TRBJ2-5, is DGGITQSPKYLFRKEGQNVTLSCEQNLNHDAMYWYRQDPGQGLRLIYYSQIVNDFQKGDIAEGYSVSREKKESFPLTVTSAQKNPTAFYLCASSTEGGFLPGEETQYFGPGTRLLVL.

The CDR3 loop is CASSESPRDYGYTF. In DNA form, the CDR3 reads TGCGCCAGCAGTGAGTCGCCCAGGGACTATGGCTACACCTTC. The chain links TRBV10-2 to TRBJ1-2; D is perhaps TRBD1 (5 bases). The CDR3 is made up of 14 amino acids. V was trimmed by 0 bases and J by 3 bases, leaving 8 bases between them. Germline CDR1 is WSHSY and CDR2 is SAAADI.

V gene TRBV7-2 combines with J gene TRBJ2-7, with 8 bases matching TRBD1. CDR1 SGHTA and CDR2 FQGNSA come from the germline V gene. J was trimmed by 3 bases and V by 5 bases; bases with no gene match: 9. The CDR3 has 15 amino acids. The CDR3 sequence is CASSTTGGTLYEQYF. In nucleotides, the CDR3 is TGTGCCAGCAGCACCACAGGGGGAACCCTCTACGAGCAGTACTTC.

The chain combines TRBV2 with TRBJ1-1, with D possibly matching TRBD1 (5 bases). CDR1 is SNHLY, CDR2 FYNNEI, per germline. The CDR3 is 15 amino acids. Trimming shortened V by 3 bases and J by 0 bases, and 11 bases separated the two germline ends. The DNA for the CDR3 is TGTGCCAGCAGTGAGCGACAGCCCCTGAACACTGAAGCTTTCTTT. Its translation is CASSERQPLNTEAFF.

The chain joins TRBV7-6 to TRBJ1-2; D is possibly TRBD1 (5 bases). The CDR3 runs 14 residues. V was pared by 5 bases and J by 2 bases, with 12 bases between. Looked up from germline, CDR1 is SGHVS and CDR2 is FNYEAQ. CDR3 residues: CASSPGGANYGYTF. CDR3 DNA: TGTGCCAGCAGCCCAGGAGGGGCCAACTATGGCTACACCTTC.

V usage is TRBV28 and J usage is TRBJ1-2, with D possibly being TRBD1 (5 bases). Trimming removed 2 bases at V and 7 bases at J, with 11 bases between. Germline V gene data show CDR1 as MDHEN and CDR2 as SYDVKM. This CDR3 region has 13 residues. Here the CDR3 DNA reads TGTGCCAGCAGTTTAGTCCAGGGAGGTGGCTACACCTTC. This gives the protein CASSLVQGGGYTF.

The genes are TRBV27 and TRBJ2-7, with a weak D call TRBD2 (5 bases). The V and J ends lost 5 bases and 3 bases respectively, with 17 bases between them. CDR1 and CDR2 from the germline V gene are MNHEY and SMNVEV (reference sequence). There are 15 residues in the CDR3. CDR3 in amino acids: CASSRPDGVGYEQYF. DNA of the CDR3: TGTGCCAGCAGTAGACCTGACGGGGTCGGCTACGAGCAGTACTTC.

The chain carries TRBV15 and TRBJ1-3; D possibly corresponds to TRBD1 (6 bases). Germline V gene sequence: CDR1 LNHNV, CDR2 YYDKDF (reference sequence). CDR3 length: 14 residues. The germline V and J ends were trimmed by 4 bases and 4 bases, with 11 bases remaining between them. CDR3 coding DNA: TGTGCCACCAGCACAGGGGACGGGGGAAACACCATATATTTT. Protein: CATSTGDGGNTIYF. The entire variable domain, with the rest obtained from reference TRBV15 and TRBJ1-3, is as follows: DAMVIQNPRYQVTQFGKPVTLSCSQTLNHNVMYWYQQKSSQAPKLLFHYYDKDFNNEADTPDNFQSRRPNTSFCFLDIRSPGLGDTAMYLCATSTGDGGNTIYFGEGSWLTVV.